The 25 T cell receptor beta chains below come from one sample, sequenced in a study of T-cell reconstitution after alpha-beta-depleted transplantation in children. This sample's TCRbeta library carried unique molecular identifier barcodes. TCRdb processed the PCR reads anew with MiXCR; each CDR3 protein has one entry. The sample has more than 400,000 distinct CDR3 sequences, roughly two fifths seen once. Here the sequenced sample was PBMCs, taken before TCRalphabeta/CD19-depleted stem cell transplant. These receptors were taken from a girl aged 2 to 9 with aplastic anemia, due to receive a stem cell transplant.

The V and J genes are TRBV10-3 and TRBJ1-5; perhaps TRBD1 as D (5 bases). Germline V gene lookup returns CDR1 ENHRY and CDR2 SYGVKD. Trimming removed 7 bases at V and 2 bases at J, with 15 bases between. This CDR3 comprises 15 residues. CDR3 sequence reads: CAIKSGPWGNQPQHF. Written as DNA, the CDR3 is TGTGCCATCAAATCGGGACCTTGGGGCAATCAGCCCCAGCATTTT.

The chain links TRBV12-3 or TRBV12-4 to TRBJ1-2; TRBD1 matches 7 bases. With V trimmed by 5 bases and J by 8 bases, 5 bases remained unmatched. The CDR3 contains 12 residues. The CDR3 here is CASSVQGPGYTF. DNA of the CDR3: TGTGCCAGCAGTGTACAGGGGCCCGGCTACACCTTC.

CDR3 sequence reads: CASQLSGGSYEQYF. The CDR3 bases are TGTGCCAGCCAACTAAGCGGGGGTTCCTACGAGCAGTACTTC. This rearrangement joins TRBV7-2 to TRBJ2-7; 8 bases are shared with TRBD2. The CDR3 consists of 14 residues. From germline, CDR1 is SGHTA and CDR2 FQGNSA. The J segment lost 1 base and the V segment lost 8 bases, leaving 7 bases of the junction unmatched.

The table lists this clonotype with many counts. V is TRBV11-2 and J is TRBJ2-7; 15 bases align to TRBD2. V was pared by 5 bases and J by 0 bases, with 8 bases of the junction left unmatched. The CDR3 has 18 amino acids. Germline values: CDR1 SGHAT, CDR2 FQNNGV. CDR3 coding DNA: TGTGCCAGCAGCCTGGGACTAGCGGGAGGTTACAGCTCCTACGAGCAGTACTTC. Its translation is CASSLGLAGGYSSYEQYF.

The rearrangement joins TRBV20-1 to TRBJ2-5; no clear D. There are 13 residues in the CDR3. V was pared by 0 bases and J by 1 base, with 6 bases between. Germline V gene sequence: CDR1 DFQATT, CDR2 SNEGSKA (reference sequence). CDR3 in DNA: TGCAGTGCTAGAGAGACGGTCCAAGAGACCCAGTACTTC. Translated, it gives CSARETVQETQYF.

The rearrangement uses TRBV30 and TRBJ2-7; no clear D. V lost 5 bases, J lost 6 bases, and 11 bases lay in between. This CDR3 contains 11 residues. Germline V gives CDR1 GTSNPN, CDR2 SVGIG (reference sequence). The CDR3 DNA reads as TGTGCCTGGGGGCTAAGTCCCGAGCAGTACTTC. It translates to CAWGLSPEQYF. Full variable domain (missing parts from reference TRBV30 and TRBJ2-7): SQTIHQWPATLVQPVGSPLSLECTVEGTSNPNLYWYRQAAGRGLQLLFYSVGIGQISSEVPQNLSASRPQDRQFILSSKKLLLSDSGFYLCAWGLSPEQYFGPGTRLTVT.

This clonotype showed up just a few times. V and J are TRBV5-1 and TRBJ1-3; no reliable D call. CDR1 is SGHRS and CDR2 is YFSETQ in the germline V gene. The CDR3 loop spans 14 amino acids. Trimming removed 0 bases from V and 0 bases from J, with 4 bases in between. CDR3 in DNA: TGCGCCAGCAGCTTGGGGAGCTCTGGAAACACCATATATTTT. It yields the protein CASSLGSSGNTIYF.

V gene TRBV5-8 combines with J gene TRBJ1-1; D not resolved. The germline CDR1 and CDR2 sequences are SGHTS and YDEGEE. CDR3 length: 12 residues. Trimming pared 3 bases from V and 6 bases from J, leaving 9 bases between. The CDR3 here is CASSWRLAEAFF. The CDR3, as DNA: TGTGCCAGCAGCTGGCGTTTGGCTGAAGCTTTCTTT.

DNA of the CDR3: TGTGCCAGCAGCCAAGGGGACTTTCCGGCCCCCGAGGGTGCAGATACGCAGTATTTT. Translating gives CASSQGDFPAPEGADTQYF. The chain joins TRBV7-6 to TRBJ2-3; D is perhaps TRBD2 (6 bases). The V gene lost 5 bases and the J gene lost 4 bases, with 28 bases spanning the gap. The CDR3 is 19 residues long. Per germline, CDR1 SGHVS and CDR2 FNYEAQ.

This clonotype has ten or more counts. V is TRBV20-1 and J is TRBJ2-7, with D tentatively TRBD1 or TRBD2 (5 bases each). CDR1 is DFQATT, CDR2 SNEGSKA, per germline (reference sequence). Trimming removed 6 bases from V and 0 bases from J, with 18 bases in between. The CDR3 runs to 15 residues. The CDR3 DNA reads TGCAGTGCCCAGCCCAGGGACCAAAGCTCCTACGAGCAGTACTTC. This encodes CSAQPRDQSSYEQYF.

This clonotype has ten or more counts. The V gene is TRBV28, the J gene TRBJ1-1; D unclear. The CDR3 covers 17 residues. V lost 7 bases and J 0 bases, leaving 21 bases between the germline ends. The germline V gene encodes CDR1 MDHEN and CDR2 SYDVKM. CDR3 amino acids: CASTELERRLMNTEAFF. The DNA of the CDR3 is TGTGCCAGCACTGAACTGGAACGGAGATTAATGAACACTGAAGCTTTCTTT.

This clonotype was observed many times. The chain couples TRBV20-1 to TRBJ2-1, with TRBD2 matching over 12 bases. The length of the CDR3 is 14 residues. From germline, CDR1 is DFQATT and CDR2 SNEGSKA (reference sequence). V lost 6 bases to trimming and J lost 7 bases; unmatched junction nucleotides: 7. This CDR3 reads CSARLAGVVNEQFF. The CDR3 DNA follows: TGCAGTGCACGACTAGCGGGAGTGGTTAATGAGCAGTTCTTC.

The chain links TRBV12-3 or TRBV12-4 to TRBJ1-1, with no clear D. CDR3 size: 15 residues. V shed 6 bases and J shed 0 bases, with 14 bases lying between them. CDR3 sequence reads: CASSPTIFVNTEAFF. In nucleotides, the CDR3 is TGTGCCAGCAGCCCCACTATATTCGTGAACACTGAAGCTTTCTTT.

This clonotype was seen repeatedly, ten times or more. This chain connects TRBV2 to TRBJ2-1; maybe TRBD2 (7 bases). V was pared by 11 bases and J by 6 bases, with 23 bases between. This CDR3 spans 15 amino acids. The germline gives CDR1 SNHLY, CDR2 FYNNEI. The CDR3 sequence: CAGGGLTRNVNEQFF. The CDR3 DNA is TGTGCCGGGGGGGGGCTGACTAGAAACGTCAATGAGCAGTTCTTC.

The rearrangement uses TRBV20-1 and TRBJ2-1; D ambiguous. The CDR3 is 12 amino acids. Germline CDR1 DFQATT, CDR2 SNEGSKA (reference sequence). The V end was cut by 7 bases, the J end by 8 bases, with 15 bases between. CDR3 residues: CSVGEVGDEQFF. CDR3 in DNA: TGCAGTGTTGGCGAAGTTGGCGATGAGCAGTTCTTC.

The CDR3 region is CASSSWGQQETQYF. CDR3 in DNA: TGCGCCAGCAGCTCTTGGGGACAGCAAGAGACCCAGTACTTC. The V and J genes are TRBV5-1 and TRBJ2-5; 7 bases align to TRBD1. V trimming: 3 bases; J trimming: 2 bases; junction bases outside the gene matches: 4. The CDR3 totals 14 residues. The germline V gene has CDR1 SGHRS and CDR2 YFSETQ.

This chain joins TRBV20-1 and TRBJ2-7, with 7 bases lining up with TRBD1. The CDR3 has 13 residues. Germline V gene lookup returns CDR1 DFQATT and CDR2 SNEGSKA (reference sequence). The ends lost 3 bases at V and 9 bases at J; junction bases unmatched: 11. The CDR3: CSASSPGTAVQYF. In DNA, the CDR3 is TGCAGTGCTAGTTCCCCCGGGACAGCTGTGCAGTACTTC.

In its sample, this clonotype was seen a few times. The chain uses TRBV11-2 and TRBJ2-3; D remains ambiguous. The CDR3 is 14 amino acids. The germline V and J ends were trimmed by 0 bases and 5 bases, with 9 bases remaining between them. Germline assignment: CDR1 SGHAT and CDR2 FQNNGV. CDR3 sequence reads: CASSLDAGLDTQYF. The CDR3 nucleotides read TGTGCCAGCAGCTTAGACGCTGGTCTAGATACGCAGTATTTT.

Only one count was recorded for this clonotype. V and J are TRBV12-3 or TRBV12-4 and TRBJ1-3, with 10 bases matching TRBD1. The CDR3 runs 16 residues. V dropped 7 bases and J dropped 3; count of bases not matched to a gene: 9. The DNA of the CDR3 is TGTGCCAGCACCCTGGGACAGGGGAACTTTGGAAACACCATATATTTT. Translation: CASTLGQGNFGNTIYF.

This clonotype was counted only a few times. The chain couples TRBV6-4 to TRBJ2-3; D is uncertain. The V gene's germline CDR1 is MRHNA and CDR2 SNTAGT. The CDR3 spans 14 residues. The V and J ends lost 3 bases and 0 bases respectively, with 7 bases between them. As DNA, the CDR3 is TGTGCCAGCAGTGAAAGGCCTAGCACAGATACGCAGTATTTT. This sequence encodes CASSERPSTDTQYF.

This chain uses TRBV3-1 with TRBJ1-1; no firm D call. The CDR3 contains 14 residues. Germline CDR1 is LGHDT and CDR2 is YNNKEL (reference sequence). Between the trimmed V and J ends, which lost 4 bases and 3 bases, there was a span of 12 bases. In DNA form, the CDR3 reads TGTGCCAGCAGCCCTCTAACCACTGACACTGAAGCTTTCTTT. It specifies CASSPLTTDTEAFF.

There are a few counts of this clonotype. The J gene is TRBJ2-1, the V gene TRBV6-1; a possible D gene is TRBD1 (5 bases). The CDR3 runs 13 residues. The germline CDR1 and CDR2 sequences are MNHNS and SASEGT. V shed 7 bases and J shed 4 bases, with 11 bases lying between them. The CDR3 bases are TGTGCCAGCAACCCAAGGGGATACAATGAGCAGTTCTTC. Translated: CASNPRGYNEQFF.

This clonotype turned up a few times. The gene calls are TRBV28 and TRBJ1-6; TRBD1 aligns across 11 bases. Losses at the gene ends were 4 bases for V and 9 bases for J; bases not matched to a gene: 14. From germline, CDR1 is MDHEN and CDR2 SYDVKM. This CDR3 comprises 18 residues. CDR3 sequence: CASSSGTGGRSTASPLHF. In DNA form, the CDR3 reads TGTGCCAGCAGTTCAGGGACAGGGGGACGTTCGACGGCTTCACCCCTCCACTTT.

This clonotype was picked up many times. As DNA, the CDR3 is TGTGCCAGCAGTTACCTAGTTCCGTACGAGCAGTACTTC. Its translation: CASSYLVPYEQYF. V gene TRBV12-3 or TRBV12-4 combines with J gene TRBJ2-7, with D hard to call. The V and J ends lost 4 bases and 4 bases respectively, with 11 bases between them. The CDR3 extends over 13 amino acids.

This clonotype appeared many times. An end of the junction differs from the germline gene, which may be a read error. The rearrangement uses TRBV5-1 and TRBJ1-1; no definite D call. CDR3 length: 13 residues. The germline V gene encodes CDR1 SGHRS and CDR2 YFSETQ. The CDR3 loop is CASTISGNTEAFF. CDR3 nucleotides: TGTGCCAGCACCATCTCGGGAAACACTGAAGCTTTCTTT.